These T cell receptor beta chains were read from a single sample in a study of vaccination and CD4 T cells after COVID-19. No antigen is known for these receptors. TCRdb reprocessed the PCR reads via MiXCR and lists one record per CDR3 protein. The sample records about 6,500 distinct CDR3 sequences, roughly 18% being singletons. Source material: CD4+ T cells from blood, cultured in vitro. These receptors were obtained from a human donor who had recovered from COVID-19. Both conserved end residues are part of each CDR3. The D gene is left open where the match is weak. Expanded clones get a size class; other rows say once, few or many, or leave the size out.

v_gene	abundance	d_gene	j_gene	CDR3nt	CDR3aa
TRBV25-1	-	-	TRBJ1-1	TGTGCCAGCATTCCTGCAGTCGGGTATGGAGCTTTCTTT	CASIPAVGYGAFF
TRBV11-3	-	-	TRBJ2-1	TGTGCCAGCAGCCCCGGAGCCTGGGGGGTTGAGCAGTTCTTC	CASSPGAWGVEQFF
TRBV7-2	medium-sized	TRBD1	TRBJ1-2	TGTGCCAGCAGCTTGATGGGCAGGGGGTTTAACTATGGCTACACCTTC	CASSLMGRGFNYGYTF
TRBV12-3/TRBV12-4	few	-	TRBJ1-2	TGTGCCAGCAGCGCACCAGGGAGAGGCGGCTACACCTTC	CASSAPGRGGYTF
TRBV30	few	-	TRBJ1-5	TGTGCCTGGAGTGTAGGGGGGTTCCAGCCCCAGCATTTT	CAWSVGGFQPQHF
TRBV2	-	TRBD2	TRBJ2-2	TGTGCCAGCAGGACGAGCGGGGGGAACACCGGGGAGCTGTTTTTT	CASRTSGGNTGELFF
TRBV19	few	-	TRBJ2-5	TGTGCCAGTAGTATAGGTCGGGAGACCCAGTACTTC	CASSIGRETQYF
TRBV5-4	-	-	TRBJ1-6	TGTGCCAGCAGCCCCCGGTTTGGGGAAAATTCACCCCTCCACTTT	CASSPRFGENSPLHF
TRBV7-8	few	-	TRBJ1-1	TGTGCCAGCAGCTTAGTGGGGAGTCGGAAGAACACTGAAGCTTTCTTT	CASSLVGSRKNTEAFF
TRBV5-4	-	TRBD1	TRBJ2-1	TGTGCCAGCAGCCCCGGACAGGGGCCCTACAATGAGCAGTTCTTC	CASSPGQGPYNEQFF
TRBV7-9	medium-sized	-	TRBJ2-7	TGTGCCAGCAGCTGGGCCTTGGCCAGGGGCTATTACGAGCAGTACTTC	CASSWALARGYYEQYF
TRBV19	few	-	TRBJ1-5	TGTGCCAGTAGTATAATTGGGGGCAATCAGCCCCAGCATTTT	CASSIIGGNQPQHF
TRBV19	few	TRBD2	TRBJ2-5	TGTGCCAGTAGTTCGGGGGGGTCGGAGACCCAGTACTTC	CASSSGGSETQYF
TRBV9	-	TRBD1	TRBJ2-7	TGTGCCAGCAGCGTCGGGGACAGCCCTCGCTACGAGCAGTACTTC	CASSVGDSPRYEQYF
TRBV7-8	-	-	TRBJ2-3	TGTGCCAGCAGCTTAGGGGACCGGACAACCCGATTCAGCACAGATACGCAGTATTTT	CASSLGDRTTRFSTDTQYF
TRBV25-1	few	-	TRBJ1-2	TGTGCCAGCAGTGAAGGCCCAGGGGTGGGGGGCTACACCTTC	CASSEGPGVGGYTF
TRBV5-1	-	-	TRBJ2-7	TGCGCCAGCAGCTCCGGGACAAGAACCTACGAGCAGTACTTC	CASSSGTRTYEQYF
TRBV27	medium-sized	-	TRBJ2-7	TGTGCCAGCAGTTTCGACTACACTTCCTACGAGCAGTACTTC	CASSFDYTSYEQYF
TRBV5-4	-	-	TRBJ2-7	TGTGCCAGCAGCCCGGCTGGGATGGGGGCCTACGAGCAGTACTTC	CASSPAGMGAYEQYF
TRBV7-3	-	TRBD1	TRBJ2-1	TGTGCCAGCAGCCGTCGGGGGCAGGGGGCGCGCTACAATGAGCAGTTCTTC	CASSRRGQGARYNEQFF
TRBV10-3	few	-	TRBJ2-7	TGTGCCATCAGTGACAGGGTGCGAAGCTCCTACGAGCAGTACTTC	CAISDRVRSSYEQYF
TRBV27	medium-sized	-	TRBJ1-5	TGTGCCAGCGGTTTCGCAGGGTCTAGCAATCAGCCCCAGCATTTT	CASGFAGSSNQPQHF
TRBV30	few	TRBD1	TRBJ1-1	TGTGCCTGGACACGACAGGGGGCGAACACTGAAGCTTTCTTT	CAWTRQGANTEAFF
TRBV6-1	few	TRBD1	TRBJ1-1	TGTGCCAGCAGAAAAACCGGGACAGCCACTGAAGCTTTCTTT	CASRKTGTATEAFF
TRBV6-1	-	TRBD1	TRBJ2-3	TGTGCCAGCAGCGACAGGGGGCCAGATACGCAGTATTTT	CASSDRGPDTQYF
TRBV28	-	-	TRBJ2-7	TGTGCCAGCAGTTTCGGGCCACAAACTGAGCAGTACTTC	CASSFGPQTEQYF
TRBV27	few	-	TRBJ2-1	TGTGCCAGCACCCGGGACAGGACTAGCTCCTACAATGAGCAGTTCTTC	CASTRDRTSSYNEQFF
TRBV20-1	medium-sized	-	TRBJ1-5	TGCAGTGCTAGAGAATCGGGGGATCAGCCCCAGCATTTT	CSARESGDQPQHF
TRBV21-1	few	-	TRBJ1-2	TGTGCCAGCAGCACCCGGACAGGGGCAATGCGCTACACCTTC	CASSTRTGAMRYTF
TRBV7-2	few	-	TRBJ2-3	TGTGCCAGCAGCTTAGGAATAGGGCCAGATACGCAGTATTTT	CASSLGIGPDTQYF